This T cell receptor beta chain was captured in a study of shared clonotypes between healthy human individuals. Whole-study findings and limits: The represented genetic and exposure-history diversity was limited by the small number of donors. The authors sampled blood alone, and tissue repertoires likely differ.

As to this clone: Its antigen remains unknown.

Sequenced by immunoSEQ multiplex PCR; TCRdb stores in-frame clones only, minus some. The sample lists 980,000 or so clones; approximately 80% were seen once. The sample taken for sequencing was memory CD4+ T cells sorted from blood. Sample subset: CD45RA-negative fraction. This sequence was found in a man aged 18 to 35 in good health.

Here the CDR3 DNA reads TGTGCCAGCACTTTAAGGGATCAGCCCCAGCATTTT. This translates into CASTLRDQPQHF. The chain is built from TRBV7-9 and TRBJ1-5; no clear D gene. The CDR3 length is 12 residues. The V gene lost 7 bases and the J gene lost 5 bases, with 9 bases spanning the gap. Germline CDR1 and CDR2: SEHNR and FQNEAQ (reference sequence).